The clone carrying this T cell receptor beta chain has more than one count but fewer than ten. The sample comes from a study of early T cells in non-severe SARS-CoV-2 infection. TCRdb used MiXCR to reprocess the 5' RACE reads, holding one entry per CDR3 protein. The table lists some 70,000 distinct CDR3 sequences, approximately 10% of them singletons, with under 4% in the top ten. The V segment lost 5 bases and the J segment 1 base; nucleotides outside the gene matches: 3. Germline loops: CDR1 LNHDA, CDR2 SQIVND (reference sequence). The CDR3 is 14 amino acids. The rearrangement links TRBV19 to TRBJ2-3; 7 positions agree with TRBD1. The receptor was derived from an adult who was a healthcare worker with PCR-confirmed SARS-CoV-2 infection or an uninfected control (not recorded which). The sequenced material came from whole blood. CDR3 nucleotides: TGTGCCAGTAGTTTACAGGGGCGCACAGATACGCAGTATTTT. Amino acid sequence: CASSLQGRTDTQYF.